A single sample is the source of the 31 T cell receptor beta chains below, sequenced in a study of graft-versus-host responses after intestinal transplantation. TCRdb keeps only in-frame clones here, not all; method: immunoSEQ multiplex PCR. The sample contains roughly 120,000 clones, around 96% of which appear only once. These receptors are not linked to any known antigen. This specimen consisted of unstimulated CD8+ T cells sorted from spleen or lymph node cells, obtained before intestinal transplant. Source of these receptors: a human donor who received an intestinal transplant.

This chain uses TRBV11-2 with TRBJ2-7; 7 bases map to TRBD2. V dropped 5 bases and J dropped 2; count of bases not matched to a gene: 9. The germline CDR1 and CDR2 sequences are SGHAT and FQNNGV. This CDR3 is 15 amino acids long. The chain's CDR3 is CASSLPASGPYEQYF. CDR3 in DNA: TGTGCCAGCAGCCTTCCGGCTAGCGGACCCTACGAGCAGTACTTC.

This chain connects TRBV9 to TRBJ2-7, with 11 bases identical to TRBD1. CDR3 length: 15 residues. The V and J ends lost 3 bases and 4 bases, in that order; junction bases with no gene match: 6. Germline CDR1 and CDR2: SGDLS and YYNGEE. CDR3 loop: CASSGTDRGQYEQYF. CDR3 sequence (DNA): TGTGCCAGCAGCGGGACGGACAGGGGGCAGTACGAGCAGTACTTC.

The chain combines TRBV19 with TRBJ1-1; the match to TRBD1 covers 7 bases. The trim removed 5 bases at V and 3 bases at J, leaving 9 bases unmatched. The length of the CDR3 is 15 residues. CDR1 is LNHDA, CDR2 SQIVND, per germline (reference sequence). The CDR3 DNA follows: TGTGCCAGTAGTGAACAGGGGAAGGTGGACACTGAAGCTTTCTTT. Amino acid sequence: CASSEQGKVDTEAFF.

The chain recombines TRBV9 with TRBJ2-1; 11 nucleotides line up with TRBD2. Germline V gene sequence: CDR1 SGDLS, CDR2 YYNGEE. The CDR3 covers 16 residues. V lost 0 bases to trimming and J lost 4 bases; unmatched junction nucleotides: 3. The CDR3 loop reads CASSVGTSGLYNEQFF. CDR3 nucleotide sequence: TGTGCCAGCAGCGTAGGGACTAGCGGGCTTTACAATGAGCAGTTCTTC.

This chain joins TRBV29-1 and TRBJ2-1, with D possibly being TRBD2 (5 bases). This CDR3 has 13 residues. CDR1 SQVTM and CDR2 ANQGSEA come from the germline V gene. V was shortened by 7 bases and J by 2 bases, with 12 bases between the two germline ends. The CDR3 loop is CSAHLGAYNEQFF. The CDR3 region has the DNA TGCAGCGCTCACTTGGGAGCCTACAATGAGCAGTTCTTC.

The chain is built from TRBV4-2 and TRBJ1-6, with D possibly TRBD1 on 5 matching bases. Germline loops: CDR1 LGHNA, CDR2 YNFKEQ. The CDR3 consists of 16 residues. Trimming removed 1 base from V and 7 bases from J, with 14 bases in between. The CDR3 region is CASSQGGLGRNSPLHF. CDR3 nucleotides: TGTGCCAGCAGCCAAGGCGGGTTGGGGCGGAATTCACCCCTCCACTTT.

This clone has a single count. The DNA for the CDR3 is TGTGCCAGCAGTGAAGGAATAGAAGCCAAAAACATTCAGTACTTC. This gives the protein CASSEGIEAKNIQYF. The rearrangement links TRBV6-1 to TRBJ2-4; no clear D. This CDR3 is 15 amino acids long. The germline V gene has CDR1 MNHNS and CDR2 SASEGT. V shed 1 base and J shed 0 bases, with 7 bases lying between them.

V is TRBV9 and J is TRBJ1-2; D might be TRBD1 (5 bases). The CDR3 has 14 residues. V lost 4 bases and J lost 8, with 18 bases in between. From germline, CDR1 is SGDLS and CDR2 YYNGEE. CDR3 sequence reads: CASSPAPGTWGYTF. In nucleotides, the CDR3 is TGTGCCAGCAGCCCCGCCCCAGGGACCTGGGGCTACACCTTC.

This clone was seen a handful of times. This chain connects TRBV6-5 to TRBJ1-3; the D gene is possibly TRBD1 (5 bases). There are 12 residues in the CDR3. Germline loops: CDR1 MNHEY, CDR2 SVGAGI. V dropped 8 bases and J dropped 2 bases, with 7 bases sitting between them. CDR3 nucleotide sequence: TGTGCCAGCTGGACACCTGGAAACACCATATATTTT. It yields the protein CASWTPGNTIYF.

The CDR3 sequence: CATSRESGGHNEQFF. For the CDR3, the DNA is TGTGCCACCAGCAGAGAATCAGGGGGACACAATGAGCAGTTCTTC. The V gene is TRBV15, the J gene TRBJ2-1; 7 bases are a match to TRBD1. This CDR3 is built from 15 residues. Germline V lookup: CDR1 LNHNV, CDR2 YYDKDF (reference sequence). V lost 0 bases, J lost 5 bases, and 4 bases stayed unmatched. The full variable domain, with the rest looked up from reference TRBV15 and TRBJ2-1, is DAMVIQNPRYQVTQFGKPVTLSCSQTLNHNVMYWYQQKSSQAPKLLFHYYDKDFNNEADTPDNFQSRRPNTSFCFLDIRSPGLGDTAMYLCATSRESGGHNEQFFGPGTRLTVL.

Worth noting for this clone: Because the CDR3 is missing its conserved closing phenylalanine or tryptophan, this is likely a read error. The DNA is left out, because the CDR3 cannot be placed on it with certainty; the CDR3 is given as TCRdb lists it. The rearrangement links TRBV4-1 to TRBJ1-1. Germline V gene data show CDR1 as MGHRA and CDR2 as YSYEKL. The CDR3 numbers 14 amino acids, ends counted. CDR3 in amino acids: CASSQYFGPEGHSG.

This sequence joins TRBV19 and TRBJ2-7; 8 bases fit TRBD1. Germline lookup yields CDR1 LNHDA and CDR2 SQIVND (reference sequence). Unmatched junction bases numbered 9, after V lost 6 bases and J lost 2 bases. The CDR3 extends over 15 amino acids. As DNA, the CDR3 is TGTGCCAGTAGCCCGGGGACAGGCGACGCCTACGAGCAGTACTTC. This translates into CASSPGTGDAYEQYF.

CDR3 amino acids: CASSDQAADTEAFF. The CDR3 DNA sequence: TGTGCCAGCAGTGATCAAGCGGCAGACACTGAAGCTTTCTTT. The rearrangement links TRBV2 to TRBJ1-1, with no clear D. The CDR3 has 14 amino acids. From germline, CDR1 is SNHLY and CDR2 FYNNEI. With 3 bases removed from V and 3 bases from J, the gap between germline ends came to 11 bases.

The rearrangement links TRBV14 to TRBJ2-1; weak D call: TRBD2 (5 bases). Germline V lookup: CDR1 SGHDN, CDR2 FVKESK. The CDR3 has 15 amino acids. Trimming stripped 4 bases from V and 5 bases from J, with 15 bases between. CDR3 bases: TGTGCCAGCAGCCGTTTGAGGGATTACCACAATGAGCAGTTCTTC. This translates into CASSRLRDYHNEQFF.

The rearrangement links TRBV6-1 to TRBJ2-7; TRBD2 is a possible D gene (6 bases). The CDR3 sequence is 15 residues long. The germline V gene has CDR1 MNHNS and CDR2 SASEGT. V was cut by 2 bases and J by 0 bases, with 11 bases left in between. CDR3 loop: CASSEIAVSSYEQYF. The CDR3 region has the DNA TGTGCCAGCAGTGAAATAGCGGTTAGCTCCTACGAGCAGTACTTC.

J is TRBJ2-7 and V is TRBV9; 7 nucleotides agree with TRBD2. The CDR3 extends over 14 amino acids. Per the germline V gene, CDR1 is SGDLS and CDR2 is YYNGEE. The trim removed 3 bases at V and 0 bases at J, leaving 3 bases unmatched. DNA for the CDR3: TGTGCCAGCAGCGCTAGCGGTATCTCCTACGAGCAGTACTTC. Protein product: CASSASGISYEQYF.

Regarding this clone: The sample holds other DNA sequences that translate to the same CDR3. The CDR3 DNA reads as TGTGCCAGCAGCTTCTCTACAGGGCCCTACAATGAGCAGTTCTTC. It encodes CASSFSTGPYNEQFF. The genes are TRBV7-3 and TRBJ2-1, with a tentative D call TRBD1 (6 bases). Germline assignment: CDR1 SGHTA and CDR2 FQGTGA. This CDR3 is built from 15 residues. Trimming shortened V by 3 bases and J by 2 bases, and 11 bases separated the two germline ends.

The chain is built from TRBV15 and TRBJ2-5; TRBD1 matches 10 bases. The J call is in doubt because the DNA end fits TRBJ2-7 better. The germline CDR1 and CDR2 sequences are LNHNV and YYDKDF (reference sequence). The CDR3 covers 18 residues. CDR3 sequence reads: CATSLLTTGGAGRYEQYF. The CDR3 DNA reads TGTGCCACCAGTCTCCTTACGACAGGGGGCGCGGGTCGGTACGAGCAGTACTTC.

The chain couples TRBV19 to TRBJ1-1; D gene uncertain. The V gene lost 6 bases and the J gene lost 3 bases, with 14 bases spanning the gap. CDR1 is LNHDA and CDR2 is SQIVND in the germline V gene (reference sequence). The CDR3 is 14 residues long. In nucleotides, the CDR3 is TGTGCCAGTAGCTCCGGGTCTAGGGACACTGAAGCTTTCTTT. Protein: CASSSGSRDTEAFF.

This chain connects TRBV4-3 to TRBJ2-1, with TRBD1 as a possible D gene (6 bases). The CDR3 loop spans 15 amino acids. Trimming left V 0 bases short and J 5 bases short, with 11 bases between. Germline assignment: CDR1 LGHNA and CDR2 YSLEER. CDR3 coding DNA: TGCGCCAGCAGCCAAGATCCAGGGGCGGACAATGAGCAGTTCTTC. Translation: CASSQDPGADNEQFF.

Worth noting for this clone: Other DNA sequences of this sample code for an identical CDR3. As DNA, the CDR3 is TGTGCCTGGAGTAGGGGCCAGGGTGGCCAGCCCCAGCATTTT. Translated: CAWSRGQGGQPQHF. The chain combines TRBV30 with TRBJ1-5; tentative D call: TRBD1 (5 bases). Germline-derived CDR1 and CDR2 are GTSNPN and SVGIG (reference sequence). V gave up 2 bases and J gave up 7 bases, with 15 bases separating them. CDR3 length: 14 amino acids.

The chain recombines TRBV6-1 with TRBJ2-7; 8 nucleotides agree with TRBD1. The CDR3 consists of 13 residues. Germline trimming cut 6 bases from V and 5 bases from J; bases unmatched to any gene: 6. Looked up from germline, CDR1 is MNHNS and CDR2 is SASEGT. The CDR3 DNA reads TGTGCCAGCAGCCGGACAGGGTACAACGAGCAGTACTTC. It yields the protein CASSRTGYNEQYF.

For the CDR3, the DNA is TGTGCCAGCAGCGTAGCGGGGAGGGTGGGGGAGACCCAGTACTTC. Residues: CASSVAGRVGETQYF. The chain combines TRBV9 with TRBJ2-5; 7 bases line up with TRBD2. The CDR3 covers 15 residues. Germline CDR1 reads SGDLS; CDR2 reads YYNGEE. The junction had 7 bases not matched to a gene; V was cut back by 0 bases and J by 5 bases.

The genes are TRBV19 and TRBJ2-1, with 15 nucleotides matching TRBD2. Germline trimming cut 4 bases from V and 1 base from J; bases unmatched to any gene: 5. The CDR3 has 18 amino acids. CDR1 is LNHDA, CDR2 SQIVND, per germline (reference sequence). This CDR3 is CASSTRTSGRASYNEQFF. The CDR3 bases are TGTGCCAGTAGTACCCGGACTAGCGGGAGGGCATCCTACAATGAGCAGTTCTTC.

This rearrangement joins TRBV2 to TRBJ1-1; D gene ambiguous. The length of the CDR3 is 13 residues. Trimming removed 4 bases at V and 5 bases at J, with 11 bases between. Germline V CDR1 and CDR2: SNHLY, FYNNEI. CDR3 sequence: CASSGFLGTEAFF. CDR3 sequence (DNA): TGTGCCAGCAGTGGATTTTTGGGGACTGAAGCTTTCTTT.

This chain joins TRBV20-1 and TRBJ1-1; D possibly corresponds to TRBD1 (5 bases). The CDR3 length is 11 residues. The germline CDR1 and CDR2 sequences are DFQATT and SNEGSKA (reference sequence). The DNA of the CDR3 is TGCGGGACTGGAGAGGGAATCGACGCTTTCTTT. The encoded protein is CGTGEGIDAFF.

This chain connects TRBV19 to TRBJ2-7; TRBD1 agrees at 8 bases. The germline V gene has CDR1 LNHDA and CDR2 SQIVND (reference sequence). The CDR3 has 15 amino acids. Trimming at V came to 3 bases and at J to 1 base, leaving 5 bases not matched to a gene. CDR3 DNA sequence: TGTGCCAGTAGTATCGCGGACAGGGAATCCTACGAGCAGTACTTC. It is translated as CASSIADRESYEQYF.

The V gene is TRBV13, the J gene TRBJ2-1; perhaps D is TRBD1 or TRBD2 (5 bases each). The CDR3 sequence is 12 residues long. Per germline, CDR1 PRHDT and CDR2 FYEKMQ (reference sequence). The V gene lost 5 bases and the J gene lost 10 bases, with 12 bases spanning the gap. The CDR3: CASSRGSGEQFF. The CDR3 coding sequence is TGTGCCAGCAGCCGGGGCTCGGGGGAGCAGTTCTTC.

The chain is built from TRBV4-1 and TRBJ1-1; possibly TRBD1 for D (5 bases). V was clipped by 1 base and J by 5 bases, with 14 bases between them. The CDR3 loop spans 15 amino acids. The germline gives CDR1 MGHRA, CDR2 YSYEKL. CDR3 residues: CASSQGRGSGTEAFF. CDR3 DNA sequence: TGCGCCAGCAGCCAAGGACGAGGGTCAGGGACTGAAGCTTTCTTT.

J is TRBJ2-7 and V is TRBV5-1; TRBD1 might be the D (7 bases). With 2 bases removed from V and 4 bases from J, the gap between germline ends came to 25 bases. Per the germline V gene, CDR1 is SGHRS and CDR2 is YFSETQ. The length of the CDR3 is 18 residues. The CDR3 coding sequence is TGCGCCAGCAGCTTTGGTGCCCCCACAGGGGCGGGGTGGTACGAGCAGTACTTC. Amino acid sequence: CASSFGAPTGAGWYEQYF. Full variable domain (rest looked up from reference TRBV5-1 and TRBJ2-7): KAGVTQTPRYLIKTRGQQVTLSCSPISGHRSVSWYQQTPGQGLQFLFEYFSETQRNKGNFPGRFSGRQFSNSRSEMNVSTLELGDSALYLCASSFGAPTGAGWYEQYFGPGTRLTVT.

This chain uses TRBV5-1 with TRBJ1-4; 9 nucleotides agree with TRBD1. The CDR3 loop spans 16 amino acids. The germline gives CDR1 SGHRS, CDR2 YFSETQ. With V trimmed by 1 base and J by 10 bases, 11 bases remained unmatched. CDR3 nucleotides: TGCGCCAGCAGCTTGTTCTGGTCGGACAGGGGAGGAAAACTGTTTTTT. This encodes CASSLFWSDRGGKLFF.